The next 26 T cell receptor beta chains were all read from a single sample in a study of cytomegalovirus exposure and HLA in healthy donors. PCR used 60 Vbeta primers and 13 Jbeta primers. Libraries were prepared by immunoSEQ multiplex PCR; TCRdb keeps only in-frame clonotypes and omits some of them. This repertoire shows about 120,000 clones, about 75% found once; its top ten account for 2.9%. Material for sequencing was PBMCs. The source is a middle-aged woman in good health and CMV-seropositive.

The chain uses TRBV19 and TRBJ1-1, with D perhaps matching TRBD1 (5 bases). The V end was cut by 2 bases, the J end by 6 bases, with 7 bases between. This CDR3 comprises 12 residues. The germline CDR1 and CDR2 sequences are LNHDA and SQIVND (reference sequence). The CDR3 DNA sequence: TGTGCCAGTAGTATACAGGGATCTGAAGCTTTCTTT. Translating gives CASSIQGSEAFF.

The J gene is TRBJ1-1, the V gene TRBV5-1; D is possibly TRBD1 (6 bases). V dropped 0 bases and J dropped 5 bases, with 8 bases sitting between them. Germline V gene lookup returns CDR1 SGHRS and CDR2 YFSETQ. The CDR3 totals 13 residues. The CDR3 sequence: CASSLAQGTEAFF. For the CDR3, the DNA is TGCGCCAGCAGCTTGGCTCAGGGGACTGAAGCTTTCTTT.

This clone has a handful of counts. This chain connects TRBV4-3 to TRBJ2-3, with D possibly TRBD1 on 6 matching bases. There are 13 residues in the CDR3. Germline V gene sequence: CDR1 LGHNA, CDR2 YSLEER. Deletions cut 5 bases from V and 6 bases from J, with 12 bases between. CDR3 coding DNA: TGCGCCAGCAGCGGGGGCTATTTCGATACGCAGTATTTT. It translates to CASSGGYFDTQYF.

This rearrangement joins TRBV4-3 to TRBJ2-4, with TRBD1 matching 8 bases. Germline CDR1 LGHNA, CDR2 YSLEER. This CDR3 is built from 15 residues. The V segment lost 0 bases and the J segment 15 bases; nucleotides outside the gene matches: 13. CDR3 DNA: TGCGCCAGCAGCCAAGATAGGCAGGGGGCCTTTTTTTTGTACTTC. This translates into CASSQDRQGAFFLYF.

This clone was seen a handful of times. The chain employs TRBV7-9 and TRBJ2-7; 8 bases line up with TRBD1. The CDR3 length is 13 residues. Trimming took 1 base from V and 6 from J; bases not matched to a gene: 2. The germline V gene encodes CDR1 SEHNR and CDR2 FQNEAQ (reference sequence). The CDR3 loop reads CASSLGDRGEQYF. In DNA form, the CDR3 reads TGTGCCAGCAGCTTAGGAGACAGGGGCGAGCAGTACTTC.

V usage is TRBV4-1 and J usage is TRBJ2-7, with D possibly being TRBD1 (5 bases). Germline V gene lookup returns CDR1 MGHRA and CDR2 YSYEKL. The CDR3 length is 16 residues. Trimming shortened V by 0 bases and J by 3 bases, and 15 bases separated the two germline ends. The CDR3 protein is CASSQDISPGYYEQYF. CDR3 in DNA: TGCGCCAGCAGCCAAGATATCAGTCCAGGGTACTACGAGCAGTACTTC.

V and J are TRBV7-2 and TRBJ1-5; a possible D gene is TRBD1 (5 bases). Trimming removed 4 bases from V and 4 bases from J, with 11 bases in between. The germline V gene encodes CDR1 SGHTA and CDR2 FQGNSA. There are 14 residues in the CDR3. The CDR3 sequence: CASSYDSSNQPQHF. The CDR3 bases are TGTGCCAGCAGCTATGACAGTTCAAATCAGCCCCAGCATTTT.

The chain uses TRBV7-6 and TRBJ1-1; the D is unclear. The germline V gene encodes CDR1 SGHVS and CDR2 FNYEAQ. The V end was cut by 5 bases, the J end by 2 bases, with 9 bases between. The CDR3 has 13 amino acids. CDR3 sequence: CASSDYINTEAFF. CDR3 DNA sequence: TGTGCCAGCAGCGACTACATAAACACTGAAGCTTTCTTT.

V gene TRBV5-6 combines with J gene TRBJ2-5, with a weak D call TRBD1 (6 bases). CDR3 size: 16 residues. Trimming took off 0 bases at V and 2 bases at J, with 14 bases between the two ends. Germline values: CDR1 SGHDT, CDR2 YYEEEE. CDR3 amino acids: CASSLETGGLQETQYF. CDR3 nucleotide sequence: TGTGCCAGCAGCTTGGAGACAGGTGGCTTACAAGAGACCCAGTACTTC.

The chain is built from TRBV30 and TRBJ1-3, with 7 bases that match TRBD1. J lost 0 bases, V lost 4 bases, and 18 bases had no gene match. The length of the CDR3 is 19 residues. Looked up from germline, CDR1 is GTSNPN and CDR2 is SVGIG (reference sequence). CDR3 sequence reads: CAWTLRTGLLPLSGNTIYF. In DNA form, the CDR3 reads TGTGCCTGGACCCTGAGGACAGGCCTTCTCCCACTCTCTGGAAACACCATATATTTT.

The DNA of the CDR3 is TGTGCCAGCAGCTTGTTTGGACAGGGCGCCAACATTATGAACACTGAAGCTTTCTTT. Translated: CASSLFGQGANIMNTEAFF. The rearrangement joins TRBV7-6 to TRBJ1-1; 8 bases agree with TRBD1. This CDR3 spans 19 amino acids. Germline V gives CDR1 SGHVS, CDR2 FNYEAQ. The trim removed 3 bases at V and 0 bases at J, leaving 15 bases unmatched. The full variable domain, rest sourced from reference TRBV7-6 and TRBJ1-1, is GAGVSQSPRYKVTKRGQDVALRCDPISGHVSLYWYRQALGQGPEFLTYFNYEAQQDKSGLPNDRFSAERPEGSISTLTIQRTEQRDSAMYRCASSLFGQGANIMNTEAFFGQGTRLTVV.

The chain combines TRBV11-1 with TRBJ1-3; no clear D. Trimming took off 5 bases at V and 0 bases at J, with 11 bases between the two ends. The CDR3 has 15 amino acids. CDR1 and CDR2 from the germline V gene are SGHAT and FQDESV (reference sequence). CDR3 region: CASSPGGDSGNTIYF. CDR3 bases: TGTGCCAGCAGCCCCGGAGGCGACTCTGGAAACACCATATATTTT.

The chain carries TRBV28 and TRBJ2-5; 7 positions agree with TRBD2. Germline CDR1 MDHEN, CDR2 SYDVKM. V shed 8 bases, J shed 5 bases, and the junction held 14 bases outside the gene matches. The CDR3 contains 15 residues. The CDR3 spells CASGSGATFRETQYF. The CDR3 region has the DNA TGTGCCAGCGGGAGCGGGGCGACCTTTCGGGAGACCCAGTACTTC.

J is TRBJ2-1 and V is TRBV9, with D perhaps matching TRBD1 (5 bases). This CDR3 contains 15 residues. Trimming cost V 3 bases and J 9 bases, with 19 bases left between them. Germline lookup yields CDR1 SGDLS and CDR2 YYNGEE. DNA of the CDR3: TGTGCCAGCAGCGCTAGTGGGGCCGACACAAGTGAGCAGTTCTTC. It encodes CASSASGADTSEQFF.

The J gene is TRBJ1-3, the V gene TRBV11-2, with a weak D call TRBD1 (5 bases). V was clipped by 4 bases and J by 2 bases, with 12 bases between them. This CDR3 comprises 15 residues. Germline-derived CDR1 and CDR2 are SGHAT and FQNNGV. The CDR3 DNA follows: TGTGCCAGCAGCTCCTCGACAGCCCCTGGAAACACCATATATTTT. Its protein product is CASSSSTAPGNTIYF. Variable domain in full (rest from reference TRBV11-2 and TRBJ1-3): EAGVAQSPRYKIIEKRQSVAFWCNPISGHATLYWYQQILGQGPKLLIQFQNNGVVDDSQLPKDRFSAERLKGVDSTLKIQPAKLEDSAVYLCASSSSTAPGNTIYFGEGSWLTVV.

The chain employs TRBV27 and TRBJ1-5, with TRBD1 matching over 12 bases. Germline V CDR1 and CDR2: MNHEY, SMNVEV (reference sequence). Trimming at V came to 10 bases and at J to 5 bases, leaving 6 bases not matched to a gene. The CDR3 is made up of 14 amino acids. The CDR3 spells CATLGTGGDQPQHF. In DNA form, the CDR3 reads TGTGCCACCCTAGGGACAGGGGGCGATCAGCCCCAGCATTTT.

V is TRBV7-2 and J is TRBJ2-1; weak D call: TRBD1 (6 bases). The germline V gene has CDR1 SGHTA and CDR2 FQGNSA. CDR3 size: 13 residues. Trimming removed 4 bases from V and 5 bases from J, with 9 bases in between. The CDR3 sequence: CASSSRTDNEQFF. The CDR3 DNA follows: TGTGCCAGCAGCTCTCGGACAGACAATGAGCAGTTCTTC.

Only one count was recorded for this clone. The conserved phenylalanine or tryptophan normally closing the CDR3 is absent here, so this likely arose from a read error. The limits of the CDR3 on the DNA are not certain, so only TCRdb's listed CDR3 is given. V gene TRBV5-8 combines with J gene TRBJ1-1; TRBD1, as called in the table, went unchecked against the DNA. CDR1 and CDR2 from the germline V gene are SGHTS and YDEGEE. With termini counted, the CDR3 has 9 amino acids. The CDR3 spells CASSLTGHL.

The V call is TRBV30, the J call TRBJ2-1, with TRBD1 matching 7 bases. This CDR3 is built from 15 residues. J was trimmed by 12 bases and V by 6 bases; bases with no gene match: 20. Per the germline V gene, CDR1 is GTSNPN and CDR2 is SVGIG (reference sequence). As DNA, the CDR3 is TGTGCCTGCGATATATTAAGAGGGGGCGAGAACGGGCAGTTCTTC. Protein sequence: CACDILRGGENGQFF.

The CDR3 loop is CASSQGIDANEKLFF. In nucleotides, the CDR3 is TGCGCCAGCAGCCAGGGGATAGACGCTAATGAAAAACTGTTTTTT. The chain has TRBV5-1 and TRBJ1-4; D is perhaps TRBD1 (6 bases). Germline V gene lookup returns CDR1 SGHRS and CDR2 YFSETQ. The germline V and J ends were trimmed by 4 bases and 3 bases, with 13 bases remaining between them. The CDR3 contains 15 residues.

The chain links TRBV6-5 to TRBJ1-1, with D perhaps TRBD1 (6 bases). V lost 2 bases and J 6 bases, leaving 19 bases between the germline ends. The CDR3 length is 16 residues. Germline assignment: CDR1 MNHEY and CDR2 SVGAGI. The CDR3 loop reads CASSYRGKTGSPEAFF. The CDR3 DNA sequence: TGTGCCAGCAGTTACCGGGGAAAAACAGGGTCCCCTGAAGCTTTCTTT.

J is TRBJ2-7 and V is TRBV13; 11 nucleotides align to TRBD2. Trimming took 4 bases from V and 7 from J; bases not matched to a gene: 9. Germline lookup yields CDR1 PRHDT and CDR2 FYEKMQ (reference sequence). The CDR3 has 15 amino acids. The CDR3 DNA reads TGTGCCAGCAGCTCGACTAGCGGGAAGTCGTGGGAGCAGTACTTC. Protein sequence: CASSSTSGKSWEQYF.

The chain links TRBV6-5 to TRBJ1-3; possibly TRBD1 for D (6 bases). CDR1 MNHEY and CDR2 SVGAGI come from the germline V gene. Deletions cut 5 bases from V and 4 bases from J, with 15 bases between. This CDR3 has 15 residues. CDR3 region: CASSKGTPGGNTIYF. In DNA form, the CDR3 reads TGTGCCAGCAGTAAGGGGACACCCGGGGGAAACACCATATATTTT.

The chain is built from TRBV5-1 and TRBJ2-5, with 9 nucleotides matching TRBD1. The CDR3 is made up of 15 amino acids. Germline CDR1 is SGHRS and CDR2 is YFSETQ. V lost 1 base and J lost 4; bases outside the gene matches: 5. In nucleotides, the CDR3 is TGCGCCAGCAGCTTGTCCCCGGGACAGGGAGAGACCCAGTACTTC. This codes for CASSLSPGQGETQYF.

CDR3 DNA sequence: TGCGCCAGCAGCTTGAAAGGGGACACTGAAGCTTTCTTT. This encodes CASSLKGDTEAFF. The chain has TRBV5-1 and TRBJ1-1, with a possible D match to TRBD1 (5 bases). CDR1 SGHRS and CDR2 YFSETQ come from the germline V gene. This CDR3 is built from 13 residues. V shed 1 base and J shed 3 bases, with 7 bases lying between them.

The chain has TRBV7-2 and TRBJ1-5; D call uncertain. Germline V gene lookup returns CDR1 SGHTA and CDR2 FQGNSA. The germline V and J ends were trimmed by 5 bases and 0 bases, with 8 bases remaining between them. The CDR3 sequence is 14 residues long. CDR3 in amino acids: CASSPPFSNQPQHF. CDR3 sequence (DNA): TGTGCCAGCAGCCCCCCTTTTAGCAATCAGCCCCAGCATTTT.